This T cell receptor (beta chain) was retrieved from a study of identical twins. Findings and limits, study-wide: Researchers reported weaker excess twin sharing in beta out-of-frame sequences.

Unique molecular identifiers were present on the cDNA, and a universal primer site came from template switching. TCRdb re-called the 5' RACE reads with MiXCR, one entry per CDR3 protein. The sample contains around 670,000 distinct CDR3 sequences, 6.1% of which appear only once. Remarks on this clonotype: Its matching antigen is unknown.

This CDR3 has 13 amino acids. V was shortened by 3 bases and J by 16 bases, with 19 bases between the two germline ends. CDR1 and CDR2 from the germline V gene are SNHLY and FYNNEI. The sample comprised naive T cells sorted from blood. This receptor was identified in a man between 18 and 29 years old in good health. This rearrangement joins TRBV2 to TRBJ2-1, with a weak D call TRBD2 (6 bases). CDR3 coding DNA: TGTGCCAGCAGTGAGCGACCGGGACTCGGGCGCTTCTTC. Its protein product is CASSERPGLGRFF.